This T cell receptor (beta chain) stems from a study of T cell responses to AZD1222 COVID-19 vaccine. Overall study results and limits: The donor cohort was predominantly white British with a female majority, and clonal diversity may have been underestimated. The study identified only six AZD1222 recipients as seropositive at baseline.

Remarks on this clone: Its target is not known.

CDR1 is KGHSH and CDR2 is LQKENI in the germline V gene. With 8 bases clipped from V and 11 bases from J, the junction kept 10 bases outside the gene matches. This CDR3 has 13 residues. Profiling relied on immunoSEQ multiplex PCR, and the TCRdb table lists in-frame clones only, not all of them. The table shows 25,000 to 35,000 clones, with around 80% occurring only once. The chain couples TRBV18 to TRBJ1-4; TRBD1 matches at 8 bases. The material sequenced was peripheral blood, taken on day 0 of AZD1222 vaccination. This clonotype was obtained from an adult in good health. This CDR3 is CASGDRGGWKLFF. The CDR3 DNA reads as TGTGCCAGCGGAGACAGGGGTGGATGGAAACTGTTTTTT.